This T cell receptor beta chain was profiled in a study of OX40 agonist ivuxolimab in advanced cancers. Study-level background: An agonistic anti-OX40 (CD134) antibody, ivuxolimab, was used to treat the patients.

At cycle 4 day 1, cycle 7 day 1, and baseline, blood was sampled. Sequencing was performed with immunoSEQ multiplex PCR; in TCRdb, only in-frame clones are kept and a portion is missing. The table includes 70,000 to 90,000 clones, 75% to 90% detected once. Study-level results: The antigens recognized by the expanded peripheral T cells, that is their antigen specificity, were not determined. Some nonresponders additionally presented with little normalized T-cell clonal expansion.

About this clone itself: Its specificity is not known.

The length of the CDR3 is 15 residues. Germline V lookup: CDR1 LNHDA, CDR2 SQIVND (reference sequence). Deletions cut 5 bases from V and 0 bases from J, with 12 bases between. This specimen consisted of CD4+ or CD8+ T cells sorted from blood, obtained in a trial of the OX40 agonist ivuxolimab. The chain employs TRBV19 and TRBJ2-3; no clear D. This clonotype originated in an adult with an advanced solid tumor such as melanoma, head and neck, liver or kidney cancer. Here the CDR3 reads CASSRAAYSTDTQYF. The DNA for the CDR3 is TGTGCCAGTAGTCGTGCTGCTTATAGCACAGATACGCAGTATTTT.